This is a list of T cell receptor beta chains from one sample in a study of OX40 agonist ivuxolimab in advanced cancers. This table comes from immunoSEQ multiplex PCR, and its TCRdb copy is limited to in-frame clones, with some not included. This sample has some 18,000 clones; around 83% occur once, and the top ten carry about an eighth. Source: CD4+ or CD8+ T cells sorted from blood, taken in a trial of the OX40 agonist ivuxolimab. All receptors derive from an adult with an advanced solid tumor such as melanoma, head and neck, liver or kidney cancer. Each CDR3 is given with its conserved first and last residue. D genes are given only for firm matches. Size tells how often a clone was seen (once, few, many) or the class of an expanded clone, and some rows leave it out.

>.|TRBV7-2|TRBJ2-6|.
CASSLYVSGANVLTF
TGTGCCAGCAGCTTATATGTGTCTGGGGCCAACGTCCTGACTTTC
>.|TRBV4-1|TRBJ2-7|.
CASSQAQENGEQYF
TGCGCCAGCAGCCAGGCGCAAGAAAATGGCGAGCAGTACTTC
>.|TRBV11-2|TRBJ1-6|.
CASSFRGNNSPLHF
TGTGCCAGCAGCTTCAGGGGCAATAATTCACCCCTCCACTTT
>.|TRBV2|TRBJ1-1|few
CASKGWGGKLEAFF
TGTGCCAGCAAGGGCTGGGGGGGAAAGCTTGAAGCTTTCTTT
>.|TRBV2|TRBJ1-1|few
CASRGGTEAFF
TGTGCCAGCAGAGGGGGTACTGAAGCTTTCTTT
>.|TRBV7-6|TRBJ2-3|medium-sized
CASSATGTDTQYF
TGTGCCAGCAGCGCTACAGGGACAGATACGCAGTATTTT
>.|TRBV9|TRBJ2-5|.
CASSVSGGQRAETQYF
TGTGCCAGCAGCGTATCTGGGGGGCAACGGGCAGAGACCCAGTACTTC
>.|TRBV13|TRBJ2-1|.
CASSLGLNEKLNNEQFF
TGTGCCAGCAGCTTAGGCCTAAATGAGAAACTGAACAATGAGCAGTTCTTC
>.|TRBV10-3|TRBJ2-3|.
CAIGVGRATDTQYF
TGTGCCATCGGCGTCGGGAGAGCCACAGATACGCAGTATTTT
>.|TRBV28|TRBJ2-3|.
CATRSSGAMGTDTQYF
TGTGCCACCCGATCGTCTGGGGCGATGGGCACAGATACGCAGTATTTT
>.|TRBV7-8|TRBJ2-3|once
CASSSILDTQYF
TGTGCCAGCAGCTCAATCTTAGATACGCAGTATTTT
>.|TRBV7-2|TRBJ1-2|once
CASSLEHIAGANYGYTF
TGTGCCAGCAGCTTAGAGCATATAGCAGGGGCTAACTATGGCTACACCTTC
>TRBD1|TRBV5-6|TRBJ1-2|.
CASSFLTGQRIYGYTF
TGTGCCAGCAGCTTCCTGACGGGACAGAGGATCTATGGCTACACCTTC
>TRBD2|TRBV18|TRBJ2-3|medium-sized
CASSPTSGSARDTQYF
TGTGCCAGCTCACCGACTAGCGGGAGCGCCAGAGATACGCAGTATTTT
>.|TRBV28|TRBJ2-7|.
CASSRAGQEYLYEQYF
TGTGCCAGCAGTCGAGCGGGACAGGAATACCTATACGAGCAGTACTTC
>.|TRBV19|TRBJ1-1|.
CASSSREDTEAFF
TGTGCCAGTAGTTCCAGGGAGGACACTGAAGCTTTCTTT
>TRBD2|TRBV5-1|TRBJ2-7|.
CASTWTSSSYEQYF
TGCGCCAGCACTTGGACTAGTTCTTCCTACGAGCAGTACTTC
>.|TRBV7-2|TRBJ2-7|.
CASSLQGPNEQYF
TGTGCCAGCAGCTTACAGGGGCCCAACGAGCAGTACTTC
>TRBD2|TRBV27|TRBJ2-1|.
CASSLPSSGSYNEQFF
TGTGCCAGCAGTTTGCCATCTAGCGGCTCCTACAATGAGCAGTTCTTC
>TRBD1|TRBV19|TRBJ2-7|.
CASSIGTGPYEQYF
TGTGCCAGTAGTATTGGGACAGGGCCCTACGAGCAGTACTTC
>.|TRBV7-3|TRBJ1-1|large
CASSLTRSTEAFF
TGTGCCAGCAGCTTAACCAGGTCCACTGAAGCTTTCTTT
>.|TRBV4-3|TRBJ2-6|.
CASSQAPSSSGANVLTF
TGCGCCAGCAGCCAAGCACCATCCTCGTCTGGGGCCAACGTCCTGACTTTC
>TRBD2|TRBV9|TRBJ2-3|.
CASSVKAGAVGRTDTQYF
TGTGCCAGCAGCGTAAAAGCGGGAGCGGTTGGGAGGACAGATACGCAGTATTTT
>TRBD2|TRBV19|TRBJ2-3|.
CASSMMWEGPEDTQYF
TGTGCCAGTAGTATGATGTGGGAGGGCCCCGAAGATACGCAGTATTTT
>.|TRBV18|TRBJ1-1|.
CASSPSEILTEAFF
TGTGCCAGCTCACCAAGCGAAATTTTGACTGAAGCTTTCTTT
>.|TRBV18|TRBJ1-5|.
CASSTWPLNQPQHF
TGTGCCAGCTCAACCTGGCCCCTCAATCAGCCCCAGCATTTT
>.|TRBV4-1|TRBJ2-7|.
CASSQDNGAYEQYF
TGCGCCAGCAGCCAGGACAATGGGGCCTACGAGCAGTACTTC
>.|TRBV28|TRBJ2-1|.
CASSSTLSIYRKRDEQFF
TGTGCCAGCAGTTCCACCCTCTCTATCTATCGGAAAAGGGATGAGCAGTTCTTC
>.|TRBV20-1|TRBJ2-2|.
CSARRTGELFF
TGCAGTGCTAGGAGGACCGGGGAGCTGTTTTTT
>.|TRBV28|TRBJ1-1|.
CASSPPIRPTEAFF
TGTGCCAGCAGTCCTCCAATCCGGCCCACTGAAGCTTTCTTT
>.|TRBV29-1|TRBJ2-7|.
CSVDSGPDSYERYF
TGCAGCGTTGACTCGGGACCCGACTCCTACGAGCGGTACTTC
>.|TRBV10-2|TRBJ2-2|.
CASSESPGVRPTGELFF
TGCGCCAGCAGTGAGTCCCCGGGGGTTCGGCCCACCGGGGAGCTGTTTTTT
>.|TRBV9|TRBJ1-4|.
CASSAGAAGSREKLFF
TGTGCCAGCAGCGCCGGGGCTGCAGGGAGTAGGGAAAAACTGTTTTTT
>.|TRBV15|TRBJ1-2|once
CATSRGLGLSNYGYTF
TGTGCCACCAGCAGAGGTCTCGGGTTATCTAACTATGGCTACACCTTC
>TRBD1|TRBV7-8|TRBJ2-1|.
CASSFGTGGYNEQFF
TGTGCCAGCAGCTTCGGGACAGGGGGGTACAATGAGCAGTTCTTC
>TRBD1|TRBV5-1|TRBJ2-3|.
CASSFSMTGRADTQYF
TGCGCCAGCAGCTTTAGTATGACAGGGCGCGCAGATACGCAGTATTTT
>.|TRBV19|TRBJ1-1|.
CASSLGTNTEAFF
TGTGCCAGTAGTCTGGGAACGAACACTGAAGCTTTCTTT
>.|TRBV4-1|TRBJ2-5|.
CASSQGRFGEQYF
TGCGCCAGCAGCCAGGGGAGGTTTGGTGAGCAGTACTTC
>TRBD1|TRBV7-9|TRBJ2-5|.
CASSPSTGQIETQYF
TGTGCCAGCAGCCCATCGACAGGGCAGATAGAGACCCAGTACTTC
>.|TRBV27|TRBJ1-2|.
CASGWPSGRQDYGYTF
TGTGCCAGCGGTTGGCCCAGCGGTCGACAGGACTATGGCTACACCTTC
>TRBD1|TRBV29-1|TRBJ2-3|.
CSVEEGADTDTQYF
TGCAGCGTGGAAGAGGGGGCTGACACAGATACGCAGTATTTT
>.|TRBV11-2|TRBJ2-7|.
CASSLSTASYEQYF
TGTGCCAGCAGCTTAAGTACGGCATCCTACGAGCAGTACTTC
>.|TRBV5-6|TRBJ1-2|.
CASSLTGVLYGYTF
TGTGCCAGCAGCTTGACTGGGGTACTGTATGGCTACACCTTC
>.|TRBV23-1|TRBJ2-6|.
CASSEPHTQQSRANVLTF
TGCGCCAGCAGTGAGCCACATACGCAACAAAGTCGGGCCAACGTCCTGACTTTC
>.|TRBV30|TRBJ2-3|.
CAWSVGSNTDTQYF
TGTGCCTGGAGTGTAGGGTCCAACACAGATACGCAGTATTTT
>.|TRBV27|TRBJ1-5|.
CASSRQYSNQPQHF
TGTGCCAGCAGCCGCCAGTATAGCAATCAGCCCCAGCATTTT
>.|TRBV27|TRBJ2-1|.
CASSAISYNEQFF
TGTGCCAGCTCCGCCATCTCCTACAATGAGCAGTTCTTC